The clone carrying this T cell receptor (beta chain) has only a few counts. The CDR3 contains 16 residues. The germline CDR1 and CDR2 sequences are MDHEN and SYDVKM. V lost 4 bases and J lost 1; bases outside the gene matches: 5. This sample was included in a study of blood T cell repertoires in COVID-19. Study summary: Sites in the United States, Italy and Spain provided acute and convalescent COVID-19 samples.

This table comes from immunoSEQ multiplex PCR, and its TCRdb copy is limited to in-frame clones, with some not included. The sample shows nearly 100,000 clones, 82% of them seen only once. The genes are TRBV28 and TRBJ2-7; TRBD2 matches at 12 bases. The sequence derives from a man aged 65 to 85 with acute or convalescent COVID-19. The sample taken for sequencing was peripheral blood. CDR3 DNA sequence: TGTGCCAGCAGTTACCCTAGCGGGAGGGCGTCCTACGAGCAGTACTTC. Translating gives CASSYPSGRASYEQYF. The full variable domain, rest sourced from reference TRBV28 and TRBJ2-7, is DVKVTQSSRYLVKRTGEKVFLECVQDMDHENMFWYRQDPGLGLRLIYFSYDVKMKEKGDIPEGYSVSREKKERFSLILESASTNQTSMYLCASSYPSGRASYEQYFGPGTRLTVT.